This T cell receptor (beta chain) was captured by sequencing in a study of blood T cell repertoires in COVID-19. Trimming removed 7 bases from V and 3 bases from J; junction bases left unmatched: 4. The CDR3 extends over 14 amino acids. Germline V lookup: CDR1 MDHEN, CDR2 SYDVKM. The method was immunoSEQ multiplex PCR; TCRdb's version includes in-frame clones alone and lacks a portion of them. The repertoire holds about 430,000 clones, with more than 80% as singletons. This sequence was found in a man aged 25-40 years who had recovered from COVID-19. Sequencing was carried out using PBMCs or T cells enriched from blood (not recorded which). The genes are TRBV28 and TRBJ1-5; TRBD1 agrees at 9 bases. The CDR3 protein is CASKRTGVNQPQHF. The CDR3 bases are TGTGCCAGCAAAAGGACAGGGGTCAATCAGCCCCAGCATTTT.